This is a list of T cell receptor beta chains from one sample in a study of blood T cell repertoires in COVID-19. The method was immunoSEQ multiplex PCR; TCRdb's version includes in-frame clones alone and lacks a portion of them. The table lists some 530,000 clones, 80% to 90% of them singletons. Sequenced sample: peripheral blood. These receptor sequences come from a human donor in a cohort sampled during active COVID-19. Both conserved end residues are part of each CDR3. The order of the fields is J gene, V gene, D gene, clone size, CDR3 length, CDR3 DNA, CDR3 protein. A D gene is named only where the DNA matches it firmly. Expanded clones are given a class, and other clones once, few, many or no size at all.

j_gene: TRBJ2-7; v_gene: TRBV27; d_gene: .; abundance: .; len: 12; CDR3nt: TGTGCCAGCAGTTCAACTCTTTACGAGCAGTACTTC; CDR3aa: CASSSTLYEQYF
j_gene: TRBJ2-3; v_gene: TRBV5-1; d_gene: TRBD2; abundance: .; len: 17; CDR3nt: TGCGCCAGCAGCTTGGGACTAGCGGGAGGGCGAGGAGATACGCAGTATTTT; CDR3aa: CASSLGLAGGRGDTQYF
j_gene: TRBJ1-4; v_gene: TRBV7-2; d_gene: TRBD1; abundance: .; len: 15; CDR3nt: TGTGCCAGCAGCCCAGCCCCAGGGGGGTATGAAAAACTGTTTTTT; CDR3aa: CASSPAPGGYEKLFF
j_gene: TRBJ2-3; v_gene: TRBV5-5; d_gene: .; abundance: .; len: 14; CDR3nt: TGTGCCAGCAGCTTGGACTCCCCCACAGATACGCAGTATTTT; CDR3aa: CASSLDSPTDTQYF
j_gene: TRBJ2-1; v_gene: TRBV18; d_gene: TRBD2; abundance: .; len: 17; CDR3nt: TGTGCCAGCTCACCGGGACTAGCGTCTCACTCCTACAATGAGCAGTTCTTC; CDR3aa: CASSPGLASHSYNEQFF
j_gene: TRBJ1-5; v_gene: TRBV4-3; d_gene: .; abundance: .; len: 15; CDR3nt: TGCGCCAGCAGCCAAGTCCCGGGGATTCGTCAGCCCCAGCATTTT; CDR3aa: CASSQVPGIRQPQHF
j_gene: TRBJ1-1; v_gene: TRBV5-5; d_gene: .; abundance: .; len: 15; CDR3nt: TGTGCCAGCAGCTTGCAGCCGGAGGTTGGGACTGAAGCTTTCTTT; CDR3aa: CASSLQPEVGTEAFF
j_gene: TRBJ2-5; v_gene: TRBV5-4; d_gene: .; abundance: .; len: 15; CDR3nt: TGTGCCAGCAGCCGTCGAGACTCCGGCGTAGAGACCCAGTACTTC; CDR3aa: CASSRRDSGVETQYF
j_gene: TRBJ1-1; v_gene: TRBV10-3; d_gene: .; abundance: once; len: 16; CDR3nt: TGTGCCATCAGTGAGCGGGGCCCCCGGGAGGGCACTGAAGCTTTCTTT; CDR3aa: CAISERGPREGTEAFF
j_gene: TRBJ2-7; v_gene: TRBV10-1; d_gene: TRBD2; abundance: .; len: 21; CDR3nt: TGCGCCAGCAGTCCCGCTAGCGGGCAAGGACGAGGGGCAGATTTTACCTACGAGCAGTACTTC; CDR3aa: CASSPASGQGRGADFTYEQYF
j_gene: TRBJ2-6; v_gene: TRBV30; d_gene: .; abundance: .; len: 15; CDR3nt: TGTGCCTGGATTCCCCCCAACTCTGGGGCCAACGTCCTGACTTTC; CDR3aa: CAWIPPNSGANVLTF
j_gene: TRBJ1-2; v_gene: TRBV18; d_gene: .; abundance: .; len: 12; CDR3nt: TGTGCCAGCTCACCGGACACCTATGGCTACACCTTC; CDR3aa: CASSPDTYGYTF
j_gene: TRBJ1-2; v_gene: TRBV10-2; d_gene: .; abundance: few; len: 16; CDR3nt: TGCGCCAGATCACCCGGGACACTTGAAAATAACTATGGCTACACCTTC; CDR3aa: CARSPGTLENNYGYTF
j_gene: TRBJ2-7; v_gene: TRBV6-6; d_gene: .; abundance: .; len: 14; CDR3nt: TGTGCCAGCAGTTCAGTCCGGGATCACTACGAGCAGTACTTC; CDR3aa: CASSSVRDHYEQYF
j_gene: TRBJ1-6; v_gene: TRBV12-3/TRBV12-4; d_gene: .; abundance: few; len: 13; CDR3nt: TGTGCCAGCAGTTTAGGGGAGGGATCACCCCTCCACTTT; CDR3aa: CASSLGEGSPLHF
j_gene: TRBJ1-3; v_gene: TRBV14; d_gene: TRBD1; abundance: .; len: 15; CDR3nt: TGTGCCAGCAGCCAGGACAGGGTGTCTGGAAACACCATATATTTT; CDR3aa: CASSQDRVSGNTIYF
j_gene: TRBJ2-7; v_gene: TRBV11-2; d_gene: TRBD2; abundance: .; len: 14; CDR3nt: TGTGCCAGCACCCCGGGACTAGCCCGGTACGAGCAGTACTTC; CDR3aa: CASTPGLARYEQYF
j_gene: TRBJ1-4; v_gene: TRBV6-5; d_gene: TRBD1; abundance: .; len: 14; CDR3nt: TGTGCCAGCAGCTCAGGGGGCACTAATGAAAAACTGTTTTTT; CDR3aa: CASSSGGTNEKLFF
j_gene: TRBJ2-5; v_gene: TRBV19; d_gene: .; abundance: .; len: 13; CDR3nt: TGTGCCAGTAGTGTGACACGGAGGGAGACCCAGTACTTC; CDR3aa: CASSVTRRETQYF
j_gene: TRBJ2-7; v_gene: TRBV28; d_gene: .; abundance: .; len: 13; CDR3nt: TGTGCCAGCAGTTTACTACTCGGCTACGAGCAGTACTTC; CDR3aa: CASSLLLGYEQYF
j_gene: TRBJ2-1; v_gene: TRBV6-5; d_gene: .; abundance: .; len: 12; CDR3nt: TGTGCCAGCAGTCCTCAGGGTAATGAGCAGTTCTTC; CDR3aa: CASSPQGNEQFF
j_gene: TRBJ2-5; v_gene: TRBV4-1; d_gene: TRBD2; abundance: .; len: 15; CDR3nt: TGCGCCAGCAGCCGGACTAGCGGGAGGGAAGAGACCCAGTACTTC; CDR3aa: CASSRTSGREETQYF
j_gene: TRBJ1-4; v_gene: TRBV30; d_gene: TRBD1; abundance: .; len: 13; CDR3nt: TGTGCCTGGGCCGGGACAGCGAATGAAAAACTGTTTTTT; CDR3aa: CAWAGTANEKLFF
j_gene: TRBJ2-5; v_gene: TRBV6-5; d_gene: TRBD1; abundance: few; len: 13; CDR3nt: TGTGCCAGCAGGACAGGGGGCCAAGAGACCCAGTACTTC; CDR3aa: CASRTGGQETQYF
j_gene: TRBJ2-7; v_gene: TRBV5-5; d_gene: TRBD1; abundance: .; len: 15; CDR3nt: TGTGCCAGCAGCGGACAGGGGGCTAGAGGCTACGAGCAGTACTTC; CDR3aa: CASSGQGARGYEQYF
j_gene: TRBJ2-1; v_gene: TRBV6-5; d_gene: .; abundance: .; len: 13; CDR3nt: TGTGCCAGCAGTCCCCCTGGGCTCGGTGAGCAGTTCTTC; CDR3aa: CASSPPGLGEQFF